This TCR beta chain is from a study of human thymus T cells. The CDR3 spans 18 residues. The V and J ends lost 4 bases and 5 bases, in that order; junction bases with no gene match: 11. The V gene's germline CDR1 is SGHRS and CDR2 YFSETQ. Healthy Finnish infants having corrective surgery for congenital heart defects served as donors. An approximately 0.45-1 mL peripheral blood aliquot was taken intraoperatively from four of eight donors. Blood DNA came from all available leukocytes, not a fixed cell number. Using immunoSEQ multiplex PCR, the repertoire was profiled, and TCRdb retains in-frame clones only, with some absent. The sample records tens of thousands of clones, about 94% being singletons.

The rearrangement uses TRBV5-1 and TRBJ2-2, with 13 bases aligning to TRBD2. This TCR came from a boy less than two years old with a congenital heart defect but otherwise immunologically healthy. Sequencing was done on a sample of blood. The CDR3 bases are TGCGCCAGCAGCCCAACCCCACTAGCGGGGGGGGATACCGGGGAGCTGTTTTTT. Residues: CASSPTPLAGGDTGELFF.